This record covers a single TCR beta chain. Many counts were recorded for this clonotype. What antigen it recognizes has not been identified. No clone much larger than this one lies a single base away; base qualities are absent. This entry belongs to a study of T cells in Graves' hyperthyroidism and ophthalmopathy (dated by TCRdb to about 2019). At the level of the whole study: Peripheral blood samples were taken at the time of initial diagnosis, prior to any treatment. To identify distinguishing TCR V-J signatures, a discovery cohort of about 100 patients was used, comprising 43 with Graves' ophthalmopathy and 55 to 65 with stable Graves' hyperthyroidism. Once sampling was done, hyperthyroidism patients were given methimazole at a starting dose of 30 mg daily, whereas ophthalmopathy patients were given high-dose intravenous methylprednisolone. TCR Vbeta CDR3 sequencing of 130 to 150 peripheral blood samples (roughly 41 ophthalmopathy, around 80 hyperthyroidism and roughly 17 progressor patients) is reported in the paper. Prospective prediction of ophthalmopathy was tested in an independent validation cohort consisting of about 20 hyperthyroidism patients and around 17 patients who later progressed to ophthalmopathy. The 100 discovery patients were divided at random into training and test sets in a 7:3 ratio. The study also compared thyroid tissue and blood T-cell repertoires from several Graves' hyperthyroidism patients.

Study-wide findings and limitations: In validation, the model predicted progression to ophthalmopathy with about 71% sensitivity and around 72% specificity, a median of 6.5 months before onset. No statistical method was used to set the sample size in advance, and investigators knew the group allocation. A model built on a 13 V-J signature distinguished ophthalmopathy from stable hyperthyroidism, reaching around 90% sensitivity and around 81% specificity in cross-validation and 80%/75% in testing. Most expanded thyroid clonotypes (frequency above 0.001) were also detected in blood, a finding suggesting that blood repertoires may reflect thyroid immune responses.

From its cysteine to its phenylalanine, the CDR3 spans 15 amino acids. Only the CDR3 portion is preserved as DNA: 45 bases, with reading frame beginning at the first base. CDR1 and CDR2, looked up from the germline V gene (reference sequence), are LGHDT and YNNKEL. V lost 2 bases and J lost 3 bases; the stretch between them is 14 bases long. Ophthalmopathy patients had moderately to severely active disease, Clinical Activity Score of at least 3, NOSPECS grade of at least 4, and duration under 3 months. The study excluded patients with uncontrolled infections, other autoimmune diseases, pregnancy or lactation. Clinical symptoms, serum thyroxine and TRAb, thyroid ultrasound, and orbital computed tomography formed the basis for the diagnoses. Ficoll-Paque density gradient centrifugation was used to isolate PBMCs from approximately 10 ml of fresh peripheral blood. Total RNA was extracted using Trizol reagent, and RNA quality was assessed on an Agilent 2100 Bioanalyzer.

Amplification of TCR beta CDR3 regions was carried out from RNA transcripts. The first round of RT-PCR for the TCR CDR3 was performed with the HTBI primer set and the Qiagen OneStep RT-PCR kit. Libraries were constructed in a second round of multiplex PCR, after which size selection and purification were carried out. Libraries were sequenced paired-end with 100 bp reads on an Illumina HiSeq2000. Concerning the study's data processing: Raw data were processed with SOAPnuke, discarding reads with adapters, uncalled bases, mean Phred below 15, or no exact constant-primer or identifier match. High-quality paired reads were merged using COPE v1.2.5, and each unique nucleotide sequence was defined as a clonotype. MiTCR v1.1 was used to align the clonotypes against IMGT TRBV, TRBD and TRBJ reference segments. Only V-J combinations with frequency above 0.0001, covering roughly 99% of repertoires, were analysed. The TCS score was defined as the ratio of F50 (clonal expansion) to E x V (chaos), calculated using BLOSUM62-based TCRdist between CDR3 peptides within each V-J. Welch's t-statistics and random forest reduced just over 500 V-J features to 13, which were used in a naive Bayes classifier (R e1071). TCRdb reprocessing: public reads trimmed at Q25 with fastp, clones called with MiXCR, in-frame beta chains kept. Entries that share a CDR3 protein sequence are merged under the most common genes and DNA. The V and J calls were not made by the authors but by TCRdb's processing. In all, the sample holds approximately 430,000 distinct CDR3 sequences, and roughly 14% of those were seen once. Jointly, the top ten make up less than 15% of the sample.

Input material: blood. The origin of this receptor is a man in his late teens or twenties with Graves' ophthalmopathy. Recombination joined TRBV3-1 with TRBJ2-7; the D gene is perhaps TRBD1, on 5 matching bases. The CDR3 region has the sequence CASSQQQGVRYEQYF. The nucleotide sequence reads as follows: TGTGCCAGCAGCCAACAGCAGGGTGTTCGCTACGAGCAGTACTTC.